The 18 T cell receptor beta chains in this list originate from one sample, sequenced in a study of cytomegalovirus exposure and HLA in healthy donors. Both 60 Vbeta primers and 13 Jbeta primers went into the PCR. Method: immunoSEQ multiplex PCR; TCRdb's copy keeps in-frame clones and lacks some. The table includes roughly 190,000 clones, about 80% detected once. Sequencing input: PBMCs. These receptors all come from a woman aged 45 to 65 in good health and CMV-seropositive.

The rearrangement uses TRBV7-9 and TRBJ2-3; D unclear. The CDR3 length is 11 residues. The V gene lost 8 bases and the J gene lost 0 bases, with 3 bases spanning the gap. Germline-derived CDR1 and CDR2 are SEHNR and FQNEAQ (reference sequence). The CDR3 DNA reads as TGTGCCAGCGGCAGCACAGATACGCAGTATTTT. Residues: CASGSTDTQYF.

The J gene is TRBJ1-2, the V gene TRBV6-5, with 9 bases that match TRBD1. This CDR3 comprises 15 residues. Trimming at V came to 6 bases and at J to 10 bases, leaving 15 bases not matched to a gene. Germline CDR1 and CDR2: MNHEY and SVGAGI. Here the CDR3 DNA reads TGTGCCAGCAGAATTACCCCGGGACAGGGAGTTGACTACACCTTC. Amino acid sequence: CASRITPGQGVDYTF.

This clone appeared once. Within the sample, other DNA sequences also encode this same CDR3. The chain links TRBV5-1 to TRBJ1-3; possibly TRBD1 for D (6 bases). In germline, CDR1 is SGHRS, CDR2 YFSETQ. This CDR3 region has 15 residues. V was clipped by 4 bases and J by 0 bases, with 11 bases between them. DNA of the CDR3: TGCGCCAGCAGCGTAGACAGGTTCTCTGGAAACACCATATATTTT. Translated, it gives CASSVDRFSGNTIYF.

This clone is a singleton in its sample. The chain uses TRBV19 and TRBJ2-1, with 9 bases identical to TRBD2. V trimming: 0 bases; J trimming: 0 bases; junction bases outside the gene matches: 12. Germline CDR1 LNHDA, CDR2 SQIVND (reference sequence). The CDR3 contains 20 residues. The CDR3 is CASSIDPGLAGRSSYNEQFF. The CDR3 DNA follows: TGTGCCAGTAGTATAGACCCTGGCCTAGCGGGGCGTAGCTCCTACAATGAGCAGTTCTTC.

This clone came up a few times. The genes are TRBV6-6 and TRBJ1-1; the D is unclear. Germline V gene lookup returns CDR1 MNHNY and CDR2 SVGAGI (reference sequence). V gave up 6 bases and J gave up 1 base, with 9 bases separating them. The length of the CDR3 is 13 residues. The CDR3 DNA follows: TGTGCCAGCAGGCCGCAGGAGAACACTGAAGCTTTCTTT. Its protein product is CASRPQENTEAFF.

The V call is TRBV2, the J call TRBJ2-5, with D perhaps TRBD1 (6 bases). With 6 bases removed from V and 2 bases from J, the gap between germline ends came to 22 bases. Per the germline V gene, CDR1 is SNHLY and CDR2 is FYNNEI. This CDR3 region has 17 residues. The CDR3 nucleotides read TGTGCCAGCAGAAAACAAAGGGGAAGGGGGATACAAGAGACCCAGTACTTC. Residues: CASRKQRGRGIQETQYF.

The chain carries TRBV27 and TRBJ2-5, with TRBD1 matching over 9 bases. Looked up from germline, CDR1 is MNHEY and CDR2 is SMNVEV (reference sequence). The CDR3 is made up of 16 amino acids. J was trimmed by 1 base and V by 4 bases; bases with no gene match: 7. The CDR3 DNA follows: TGTGCCAGCAGTTCGCGCCTGACAGGGGGCCAAGAGACCCAGTACTTC. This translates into CASSSRLTGGQETQYF.

The CDR3 DNA reads TGCGCCAGCAGCTTGTCCCTCGGCGGATACAATGAGCAGTTCTTC. It is translated as CASSLSLGGYNEQFF. V and J are TRBV5-1 and TRBJ2-1; D gene uncertain. Germline CDR1 reads SGHRS; CDR2 reads YFSETQ. CDR3 length: 15 residues. Trimming took 1 base from V and 4 from J, leaving 12 bases between them.

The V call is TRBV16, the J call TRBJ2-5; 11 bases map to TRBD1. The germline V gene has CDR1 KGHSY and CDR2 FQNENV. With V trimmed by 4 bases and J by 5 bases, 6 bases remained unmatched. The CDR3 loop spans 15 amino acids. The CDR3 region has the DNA TGTGCCAGCAGCCTGGACAGGGGGCTCAAGGAGACCCAGTACTTC. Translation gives CASSLDRGLKETQYF.

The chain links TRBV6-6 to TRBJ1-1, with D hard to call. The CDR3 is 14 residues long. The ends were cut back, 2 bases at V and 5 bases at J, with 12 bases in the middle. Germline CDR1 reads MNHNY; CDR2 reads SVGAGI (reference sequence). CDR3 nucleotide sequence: TGTGCCAGCAGTTACGAGACAAAGCGGACTGAAGCTTTCTTT. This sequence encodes CASSYETKRTEAFF.

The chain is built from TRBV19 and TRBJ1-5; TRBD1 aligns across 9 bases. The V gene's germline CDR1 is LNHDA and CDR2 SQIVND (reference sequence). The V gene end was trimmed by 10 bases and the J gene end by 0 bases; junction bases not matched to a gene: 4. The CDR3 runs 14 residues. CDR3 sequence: CATDRGSSNQPQHF. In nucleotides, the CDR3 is TGTGCCACTGACAGGGGGAGTAGCAATCAGCCCCAGCATTTT.

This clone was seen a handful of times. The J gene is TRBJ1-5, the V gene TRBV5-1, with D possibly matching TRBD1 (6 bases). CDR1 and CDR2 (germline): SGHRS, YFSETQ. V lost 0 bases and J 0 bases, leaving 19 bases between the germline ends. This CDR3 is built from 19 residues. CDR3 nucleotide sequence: TGCGCCAGCAGCTTGGAAAGGGGGGGCCCAGGTTATAGCAATCAGCCCCAGCATTTT. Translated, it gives CASSLERGGPGYSNQPQHF.

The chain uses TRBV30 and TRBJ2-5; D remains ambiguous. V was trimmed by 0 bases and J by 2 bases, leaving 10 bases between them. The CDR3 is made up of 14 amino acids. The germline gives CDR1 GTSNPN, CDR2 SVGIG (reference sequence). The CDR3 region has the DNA TGTGCCTGGAGTGTACTACGAAAACAAGAGACCCAGTACTTC. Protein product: CAWSVLRKQETQYF.

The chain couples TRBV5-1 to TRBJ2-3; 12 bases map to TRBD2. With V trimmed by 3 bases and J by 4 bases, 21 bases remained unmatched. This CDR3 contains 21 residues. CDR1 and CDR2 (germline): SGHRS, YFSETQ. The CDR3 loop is CASSSRGVLAGGSGDADTQYF. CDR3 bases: TGCGCCAGCAGCTCCCGGGGTGTCCTAGCGGGGGGGAGTGGGGACGCAGATACGCAGTATTTT. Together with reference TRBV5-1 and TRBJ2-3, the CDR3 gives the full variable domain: KAGVTQTPRYLIKTRGQQVTLSCSPISGHRSVSWYQQTPGQGLQFLFEYFSETQRNKGNFPGRFSGRQFSNSRSEMNVSTLELGDSALYLCASSSRGVLAGGSGDADTQYFGPGTRLTVL.

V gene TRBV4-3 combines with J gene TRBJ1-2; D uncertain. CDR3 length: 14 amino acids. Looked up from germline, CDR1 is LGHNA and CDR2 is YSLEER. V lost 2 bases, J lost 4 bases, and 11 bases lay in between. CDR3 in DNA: TGCGCCAGCAGCCAAACATACAGTCCCTATGGCTACACCTTC. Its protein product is CASSQTYSPYGYTF.

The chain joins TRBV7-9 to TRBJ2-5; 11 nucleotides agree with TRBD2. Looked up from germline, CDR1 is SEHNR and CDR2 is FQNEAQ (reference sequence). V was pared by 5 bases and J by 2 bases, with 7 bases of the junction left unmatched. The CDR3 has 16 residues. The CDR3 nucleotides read TGTGCCAGCAGCCCATCCGGGACTAGCGGACAAGAGACCCAGTACTTC. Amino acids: CASSPSGTSGQETQYF.

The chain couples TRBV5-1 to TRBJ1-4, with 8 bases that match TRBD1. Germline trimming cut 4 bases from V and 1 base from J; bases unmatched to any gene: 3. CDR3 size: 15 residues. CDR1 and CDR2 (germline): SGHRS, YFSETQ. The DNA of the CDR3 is TGCGCCAGCAGCAGGGACAGGCTAACTAATGAAAAACTGTTTTTT. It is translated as CASSRDRLTNEKLFF. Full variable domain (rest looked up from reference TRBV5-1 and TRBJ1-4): KAGVTQTPRYLIKTRGQQVTLSCSPISGHRSVSWYQQTPGQGLQFLFEYFSETQRNKGNFPGRFSGRQFSNSRSEMNVSTLELGDSALYLCASSRDRLTNEKLFFGSGTQLSVL.

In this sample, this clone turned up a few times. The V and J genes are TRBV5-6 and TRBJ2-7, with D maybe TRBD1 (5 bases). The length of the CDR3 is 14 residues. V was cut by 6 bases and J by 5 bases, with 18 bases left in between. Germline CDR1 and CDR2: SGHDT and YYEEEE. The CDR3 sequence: CASTTWQGVNEQYF. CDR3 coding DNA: TGTGCCAGCACCACCTGGCAGGGCGTCAACGAGCAGTACTTC.